This record concerns one T cell receptor beta chain sequence. Its cognate antigen is unknown. Baseline, cycle 4 day 1, and cycle 7 day 1 were the blood sampling points. This sample stems from a study of OX40 agonist ivuxolimab in advanced cancers. Study-wide points: Both blood CD4+ and CD8+ T cells showed clonal growth by week 6 at 0.1 to 3.0 mg/kg. Expanded peripheral T cell antigen specificity was not determined.

V lost 4 bases to trimming and J lost 4 bases, with 14 bases between them. There are 14 residues in the CDR3. The V gene's germline CDR1 is SNHLY and CDR2 FYNNEI. Sequencing was performed with immunoSEQ multiplex PCR; in TCRdb, only in-frame clones are kept and a portion is missing. The sample has around 70,000 clones; around 84% are singletons. The specimen was CD4+ or CD8+ T cells sorted from blood, collected in a trial of the OX40 agonist ivuxolimab. This clonotype originated in an adult with an advanced solid tumor such as melanoma, head and neck, liver or kidney cancer. The rearrangement uses TRBV2 and TRBJ2-7; D is possibly TRBD2 (6 bases). The CDR3 is CASSVASASYEQYF. Written as DNA, the CDR3 is TGTGCCAGCAGTGTGGCTAGCGCCAGTTACGAGCAGTACTTC.